Listed below are T cell receptor beta chains from one sample, sequenced in a study of cytomegalovirus exposure and HLA in healthy donors. Profiled with immunoSEQ multiplex PCR; TCRdb holds only in-frame clones, not every one. The repertoire holds 50,000 to 65,000 clones, with approximately 89% as singletons. Sequencing used PBMCs. The receptors derive from a woman aged 18 to 35 in good health and CMV-seropositive. The conserved cysteine and the conserved F or W are not part of the CDR3 here. The order of the fields is V gene, J gene, clone size, CDR3 protein. Rows may omit the clone size; those that give it use once, few, many or a size class.

TRBV11-1,TRBJ2-7,-,ASSLMGQGSAEQY
TRBV4-1,TRBJ2-2,-,ASNLETGRTGELF
TRBV7-2,TRBJ2-2,once,ASSLGIGTGGTGELF
TRBV6-5,TRBJ1-6,-,ASRGEAYNSPLH
TRBV5-4,TRBJ2-3,-,ASSLAGGSSTDTQY
TRBV6-6,TRBJ2-3,-,ASKLAGTTDTQY
TRBV10-3,TRBJ1-5,-,AISEGQSNQPQH
TRBV10-2,TRBJ2-7,-,ASSETGGAVVNEQY
TRBV11-3,TRBJ2-5,-,ASSLGGGAKETQY
TRBV2,TRBJ2-1,-,AVRRTRNEQF
TRBV7-9,TRBJ2-2,-,ASSPDRGVAGELF
TRBV10-1,TRBJ2-7,-,ASSETSGASYEQY
TRBV4-1,TRBJ1-1,-,ASGREAEAF
TRBV19,TRBJ1-5,-,ASRGRQGGNQPQH
TRBV19,TRBJ2-1,-,ASSPSGGAHNEQF
TRBV7-9,TRBJ2-1,-,ASSRAESYNEQF
TRBV18,TRBJ2-3,-,ASSPTGGITDTQY
TRBV6-1,TRBJ2-1,once,ASSGSLGQPTAEQF
TRBV4-2,TRBJ2-2,medium-sized,ASSQDRRAVGELF
TRBV13,TRBJ1-1,-,ASSSLLMNTEAF
TRBV19,TRBJ2-1,-,ASSIDVQGARNEQF
TRBV7-2,TRBJ2-3,-,ASSQGHASSTDTQY
TRBV7-2,TRBJ1-3,-,ASSLVGRRGNTIY
TRBV11-2,TRBJ2-7,once,ASSSGERGYEQY
TRBV6-5,TRBJ2-7,-,ASSTDRGLSYEQY
TRBV5-1,TRBJ1-3,few,ASSLSGPHTGNTIY
TRBV30,TRBJ2-5,once,AWSVVAGETQY
TRBV28,TRBJ2-7,-,ASSSLAGGGYEQY
TRBV5-1,TRBJ1-6,-,ASSLQGWGSPLH
TRBV6-5,TRBJ1-6,-,ASGLARIDNSPLH